This entry is about one T cell receptor (beta chain). Its antigen is not known. These data originate in a study of cytomegalovirus exposure and HLA in healthy donors. Overall study context: From donors who were HLA-typed, an early data release held about 85 million unique TCRs.

Findings of the study overall: In a later analysis, common viral pathogens appeared linked to several of the most significant clusters.

Germline values: CDR1 SGHNT, CDR2 YYREEE (reference sequence). V was pared by 2 bases and J by 5 bases, with 5 bases of the junction left unmatched. The CDR3 is made up of 14 amino acids. The primer mix had 60 Vbeta and 13 Jbeta primers. Repertoires were generated with immunoSEQ multiplex PCR, while TCRdb's copy carries only in-frame clones and drops some. The repertoire has 120,000 to 150,000 clones, about four fifths of them found once; the top ten carry roughly 3.2%. Unrecorded immune exposures were likely, despite nominal health at sampling. The sample consisted of PBMCs. V and J are TRBV5-4 and TRBJ2-5, with 8 bases identical to TRBD1. This sequence was found in a man younger than 35 in good health and CMV-seropositive. The CDR3 spells CASSFQGALETQYF. CDR3 sequence (DNA): TGTGCCAGCAGCTTCCAGGGGGCATTGGAGACCCAGTACTTC.